Below are 26 T cell receptor beta chains sequenced from a single sample in a study of cytotoxic CD8 clonotypes in ibrutinib-treated CLL. Clones were read by immunoSEQ multiplex PCR, and TCRdb kept only the in-frame ones, dropping some. The data hold roughly 200,000 clones, with roughly three quarters observed a single time. The source was PBMCs, collected after 12 months of ibrutinib treatment. The receptor source for this set is a human donor with chronic lymphocytic leukemia.

The chain combines TRBV29-1 with TRBJ2-7; 10 positions agree with TRBD1. This CDR3 comprises 15 residues. In germline, CDR1 is SQVTM, CDR2 ANQGSEA. V lost 5 bases to trimming and J lost 4 bases; unmatched junction nucleotides: 11. CDR3 nucleotide sequence: TGCAGCGTTCTCGGCGGAGGGACAGGGGAATACGAGCAGTACTTC. It specifies CSVLGGGTGEYEQYF.

This clone was seen a handful of times. The chain is built from TRBV6-5 and TRBJ1-3, with D hard to call. CDR1 and CDR2 from the germline V gene are MNHEY and SVGAGI. The CDR3 is 16 amino acids. Trimming took 0 bases from V and 0 from J, leaving 9 bases between them. The CDR3 DNA reads as TGTGCCAGCAGTTACTCGAGGCAAGACTCTGGAAACACCATATATTTT. Protein sequence: CASSYSRQDSGNTIYF.

J is TRBJ1-2 and V is TRBV5-1, with no clear D. Trimming shortened V by 6 bases and J by 6 bases, and 15 bases separated the two germline ends. Germline V gene sequence: CDR1 SGHRS, CDR2 YFSETQ. The CDR3 is 13 amino acids. This CDR3 is CASKESEANGYTF. The CDR3 coding sequence is TGCGCCAGCAAGGAGTCGGAGGCGAATGGCTACACCTTC.

The genes are TRBV30 and TRBJ2-5; 13 nucleotides line up with TRBD2. CDR1 and CDR2 (germline): GTSNPN, SVGIG (reference sequence). V dropped 2 bases and J dropped 5; count of bases not matched to a gene: 5. The CDR3 loop spans 15 amino acids. The CDR3 spells CAWSSGLAGVETQYF. CDR3 DNA: TGTGCCTGGAGTAGCGGACTAGCGGGAGTTGAGACCCAGTACTTC.

The chain couples TRBV28 to TRBJ2-7; TRBD1 might be the D (6 bases). The CDR3 runs 14 residues. V lost 8 bases and J lost 2, with 16 bases in between. Germline V lookup: CDR1 MDHEN, CDR2 SYDVKM. CDR3 sequence reads: CASVHGTSTYEQYF. The DNA of the CDR3 is TGTGCCAGCGTACACGGGACAAGTACCTACGAGCAGTACTTC.

There are a few counts of this clone. The chain links TRBV15 to TRBJ1-1, with D perhaps matching TRBD1 (5 bases). The CDR3 spans 12 residues. Germline lookup yields CDR1 LNHNV and CDR2 YYDKDF (reference sequence). The V end lost 6 bases, the J end lost 3 bases, and 8 bases lay between the germline ends. The CDR3 here is CATRRQHTEAFF. The CDR3 nucleotides are TGTGCCACCAGACGACAGCACACTGAAGCTTTCTTT.

This chain connects TRBV9 to TRBJ2-1; tentatively, D is TRBD2 (5 bases). This CDR3 spans 15 amino acids. V was pared by 4 bases and J by 6 bases, with 17 bases between. Germline loops: CDR1 SGDLS, CDR2 YYNGEE. In DNA form, the CDR3 reads TGTGCCAGCAGCCCTGGACTCACGAGAGGCAATGAGCAGTTCTTC. Its protein is CASSPGLTRGNEQFF.

A few counts support this clone. The chain is built from TRBV4-1 and TRBJ2-3; a possible D gene is TRBD1 (6 bases). Germline assignment: CDR1 MGHRA and CDR2 YSYEKL. The length of the CDR3 is 14 residues. V was pared by 1 base and J by 6 bases, with 11 bases between. CDR3 in amino acids: CASSQVQGLDTQYF. The CDR3, as DNA: TGCGCCAGCAGCCAAGTTCAGGGGCTCGATACGCAGTATTTT.

The V call is TRBV6-5, the J call TRBJ2-7; a weak D match, TRBD2 (5 bases). Germline lookup yields CDR1 MNHEY and CDR2 SVGAGI. The CDR3 covers 14 residues. V lost 7 bases and J 0 bases, leaving 13 bases between the germline ends. CDR3 loop: CASTFHRDSYEQYF. CDR3 in DNA: TGTGCCAGCACTTTCCACCGGGACTCCTACGAGCAGTACTTC.

The chain has TRBV29-1 and TRBJ2-7; a possible D gene is TRBD1 (5 bases). Germline loops: CDR1 SQVTM, CDR2 ANQGSEA. Trimming left V 6 bases short and J 5 bases short, with 20 bases between. The CDR3 is 14 residues long. CDR3 nucleotides: TGCAGCGTGGGTGGAAGACAGATCGTCCACGAGCAGTACTTC. Amino acid sequence: CSVGGRQIVHEQYF.

The chain links TRBV7-9 to TRBJ1-6; a possible D gene is TRBD1 (6 bases). Germline assignment: CDR1 SEHNR and CDR2 FQNEAQ (reference sequence). The ends were cut back, 4 bases at V and 0 bases at J, with 13 bases in the middle. This CDR3 has 17 residues. For the CDR3, the DNA is TGTGCCAGCAGCTGGAACGGACAGAGCTCCTATAATTCACCCCTCCACTTT. Translation: CASSWNGQSSYNSPLHF.

The chain has TRBV9 and TRBJ2-2; D unresolved. V lost 1 base and J lost 3, with 7 bases in between. The CDR3 sequence is 14 residues long. Germline V gene sequence: CDR1 SGDLS, CDR2 YYNGEE. CDR3 in amino acids: CASSVTSYTGELFF. The CDR3 DNA reads as TGTGCCAGCAGCGTAACGAGTTACACCGGGGAGCTGTTTTTT.

V is TRBV7-9 and J is TRBJ1-5, with 7 bases aligning to TRBD1. The CDR3 length is 15 residues. Germline V gene lookup returns CDR1 SEHNR and CDR2 FQNEAQ (reference sequence). The junction had 9 bases not matched to a gene; V was cut back by 6 bases and J by 4 bases. The CDR3 DNA follows: TGTGCCAGCAGTCACAGGGGTTTAGAGAATCAGCCCCAGCATTTT. This translates into CASSHRGLENQPQHF.

This clone was found a few times. V gene TRBV30 combines with J gene TRBJ1-2; 8 nucleotides match TRBD1. The CDR3 length is 13 residues. Unmatched junction bases numbered 8, after V lost 4 bases and J lost 7 bases. Germline values: CDR1 GTSNPN, CDR2 SVGIG (reference sequence). The CDR3 protein is CAWTVTGAGGYTF. The DNA of the CDR3 is TGTGCCTGGACCGTGACAGGGGCCGGTGGCTACACCTTC. Supplemented by reference TRBV30 and TRBJ1-2, the full variable domain reads SQTIHQWPATLVQPVGSPLSLECTVEGTSNPNLYWYRQAAGRGLQLLFYSVGIGQISSEVPQNLSASRPQDRQFILSSKKLLLSDSGFYLCAWTVTGAGGYTFGSGTRLTVV.

The rearrangement joins TRBV27 to TRBJ2-1, with TRBD2 matching 8 bases. From germline, CDR1 is MNHEY and CDR2 SMNVEV (reference sequence). This CDR3 has 15 residues. V gave up 5 bases and J gave up 10 bases; unmatched junction bases: 13. The CDR3 bases are TGTGCCAGCAGTCGGGCGGGGGGTCAAACCCGCGAGCAGTTCTTC. It specifies CASSRAGGQTREQFF.

The chain has TRBV7-9 and TRBJ2-5; weak D call: TRBD2 (5 bases). V was clipped by 5 bases and J by 5 bases, with 18 bases between them. CDR3 length: 15 residues. The germline V gene has CDR1 SEHNR and CDR2 FQNEAQ (reference sequence). The CDR3 here is CASSPRLALPETQYF. CDR3 bases: TGTGCCAGCAGCCCGAGGCTAGCCCTCCCGGAGACCCAGTACTTC. The full variable domain, with the rest looked up from reference TRBV7-9 and TRBJ2-5, is DTGVSQNPRHKITKRGQNVTFRCDPISEHNRLYWYRQTLGQGPEFLTYFQNEAQLEKSRLLSDRFSAERPKGSFSTLEIQRTEQGDSAMYLCASSPRLALPETQYFGPGTRLLVL.

This clone was counted a few times. The chain recombines TRBV15 with TRBJ1-2; D ambiguous. The CDR3 extends over 14 amino acids. The V gene's germline CDR1 is LNHNV and CDR2 YYDKDF (reference sequence). V was cut by 0 bases and J by 6 bases, with 11 bases left in between. The CDR3: CATSRDWRGNGYTF. CDR3 bases: TGTGCCACCAGCAGAGATTGGAGAGGGAATGGCTACACCTTC.

With respect to this clone: The sample holds other DNA sequences that translate to the same CDR3. The chain couples TRBV5-1 to TRBJ2-5, with TRBD2 identical over 8 bases. With 4 bases clipped from V and 1 base from J, the junction kept 3 bases outside the gene matches. The CDR3 is 14 amino acids. CDR1 is SGHRS, CDR2 YFSETQ, per germline. This CDR3 reads CASSPGTSQETQYF. The CDR3 DNA reads TGCGCCAGCAGCCCGGGGACTAGCCAAGAGACCCAGTACTTC. The full variable domain, its missing parts supplied by reference TRBV5-1 and TRBJ2-5, is KAGVTQTPRYLIKTRGQQVTLSCSPISGHRSVSWYQQTPGQGLQFLFEYFSETQRNKGNFPGRFSGRQFSNSRSEMNVSTLELGDSALYLCASSPGTSQETQYFGPGTRLLVL.

This clone was seen a handful of times. The chain couples TRBV28 to TRBJ1-2, with 12 bases fitting TRBD1. From germline, CDR1 is MDHEN and CDR2 SYDVKM. After removal of 2 bases from V and 8 bases from J, the junction contained 12 bases not matched to a gene. This CDR3 has 17 residues. CDR3 in amino acids: CASSLVGLGQGADGYTF. CDR3 nucleotides: TGTGCCAGCAGTTTAGTCGGTTTGGGACAGGGGGCGGACGGCTACACCTTC.

The rearrangement uses TRBV4-1 and TRBJ1-1; no definite D call. Germline CDR1 MGHRA, CDR2 YSYEKL. The CDR3 is made up of 14 amino acids. V lost 0 bases and J 4 bases, leaving 9 bases between the germline ends. The CDR3 DNA reads as TGCGCCAGCAGCCAAGATAGGGTGGTCACTGAAGCTTTCTTT. It specifies CASSQDRVVTEAFF.

The chain carries TRBV7-6 and TRBJ1-5; D not certain. This CDR3 is 14 amino acids long. Trimming stripped 5 bases from V and 6 bases from J, with 14 bases between. Germline V gene sequence: CDR1 SGHVS, CDR2 FNYEAQ. This chain's CDR3 is CASSPAVSGQPQHF. CDR3 nucleotides: TGTGCCAGCAGCCCCGCGGTTTCGGGTCAGCCCCAGCATTTT.

This rearrangement joins TRBV30 to TRBJ2-5; the D gene could be TRBD1 or TRBD2 (5 bases each). The CDR3 has 15 residues. V dropped 0 bases and J dropped 6 bases, with 17 bases sitting between them. From germline, CDR1 is GTSNPN and CDR2 SVGIG (reference sequence). Here the CDR3 reads CAWSVGGRGLQTQYF. CDR3 DNA: TGTGCCTGGAGTGTAGGAGGAAGGGGTTTACAGACCCAGTACTTC.

This clone was detected a few times. This chain joins TRBV9 and TRBJ1-2; TRBD1 might be the D (5 bases). The CDR3 is 13 residues long. V lost 5 bases to trimming and J lost 6 bases, with 14 bases between them. CDR1 is SGDLS, CDR2 YYNGEE, per germline. The CDR3 coding sequence is TGTGCCAGCAGGTCAGGGAGTGGAGATGGCTACACCTTC. Translation gives CASRSGSGDGYTF.

The CDR3 region is CAWSPGPGNQPQHF. In DNA, the CDR3 is TGTGCCTGGAGTCCTGGCCCTGGCAATCAGCCCCAGCATTTT. The gene calls are TRBV30 and TRBJ1-5; D is uncertain. V was clipped by 2 bases and J by 2 bases, with 10 bases between them. Per germline, CDR1 GTSNPN and CDR2 SVGIG (reference sequence). This CDR3 comprises 14 residues.

This rearrangement joins TRBV5-1 to TRBJ2-1, with TRBD2 matching 10 bases. The CDR3 runs to 16 residues. Looked up from germline, CDR1 is SGHRS and CDR2 is YFSETQ. V trimming: 4 bases; J trimming: 2 bases; junction bases outside the gene matches: 6. The CDR3 is CASSKPLAGAYNEQFF. CDR3 nucleotide sequence: TGCGCCAGCAGCAAACCCCTAGCGGGGGCCTACAATGAGCAGTTCTTC.

This clone was found a few times. The chain recombines TRBV28 with TRBJ1-4, with D perhaps TRBD1 (5 bases). This CDR3 region has 16 residues. The V end lost 7 bases, the J end lost 5 bases, and 20 bases lay between the germline ends. The V gene's germline CDR1 is MDHEN and CDR2 SYDVKM. CDR3 coding DNA: TGTGCCAGCAAACCGTTCGACGGTCAGGGCAATGAAAAACTGTTTTTT. Residues: CASKPFDGQGNEKLFF.